Following are 16 T cell receptor beta chains from one sample sequenced in a study of T-cell memory formation after mild COVID-19. TCRdb reprocessed the 5' RACE reads via MiXCR and lists one record per CDR3 protein. The sample contains fewer than 200,000 distinct CDR3 sequences, 10% to 15% of which appear only once. The sample comprised PBMCs or a T cell subset sorted from them (not recorded which). The receptor source for this set is a young man who had mild COVID-19 (a few samples of this study predate the infection). Cell type and time point are not known.

The sample holds many counts of this clonotype. The chain couples TRBV7-2 to TRBJ1-5; the D is unclear. With 4 bases removed from V and 9 bases from J, the gap between germline ends came to 16 bases. This CDR3 contains 14 residues. Germline lookup yields CDR1 SGHTA and CDR2 FQGNSA. CDR3: CASSSPNSLLPQHF. Here the CDR3 DNA reads TGTGCCAGCAGCTCCCCAAACAGCTTACTGCCCCAGCATTTT.

This chain connects TRBV7-6 to TRBJ2-2; 10 nucleotides align to TRBD2. V shed 4 bases and J 4 bases; nucleotides not matched to a gene: 6. In germline, CDR1 is SGHVS, CDR2 FNYEAQ. The length of the CDR3 is 16 residues. As DNA, the CDR3 is TGTGCCAGCAGCTCCCTAGCGGGGGATCCCACCGGGGAGCTGTTTTTT. It yields the protein CASSSLAGDPTGELFF.

V and J are TRBV7-8 and TRBJ2-1, with D possibly TRBD1 on 7 matching bases. Germline V gene lookup returns CDR1 SGHVS and CDR2 FQNEAQ. This CDR3 has 17 amino acids. Trimming stripped 6 bases from V and 4 bases from J, with 22 bases between. CDR3 region: CASSSGGGTTTYNEQFF. CDR3 coding DNA: TGTGCCAGCAGTTCTGGAGGGGGCACCACTACTTACAATGAGCAGTTCTTC.

A few counts support this clonotype. The J gene is TRBJ1-2, the V gene TRBV11-2; TRBD1 agrees at 8 bases. The CDR3 covers 14 residues. The J segment lost 8 bases and the V segment lost 1 base, leaving 6 bases of the junction unmatched. Looked up from germline, CDR1 is SGHAT and CDR2 is FQNNGV. The CDR3 coding sequence is TGTGCCAGCAGCTTAGTTCAGGGGGCAGGCGGCTACACCTTC. Its protein product is CASSLVQGAGGYTF.

This clonotype was seen ten or more times. The chain is built from TRBV12-3 or TRBV12-4 and TRBJ1-6, with 10 bases identical to TRBD1. The trim removed 5 bases at V and 6 bases at J, leaving 4 bases unmatched. This CDR3 contains 15 residues. This chain's CDR3 is CASSPRTGGNSPLHF. In DNA form, the CDR3 reads TGTGCCAGCAGTCCACGGACAGGGGGTAATTCACCCCTCCACTTT.

In its sample, this clonotype was seen a few times. The rearrangement links TRBV4-1 to TRBJ1-1; 7 nucleotides line up with TRBD1. Germline V gives CDR1 MGHRA, CDR2 YSYEKL. The CDR3 totals 16 residues. J lost 5 bases, V lost 4 bases, and 13 bases had no gene match. The chain's CDR3 is CASSPPYSRGLTEAFF. CDR3 coding DNA: TGCGCCAGCAGCCCGCCCTACTCCAGGGGGTTAACTGAAGCTTTCTTT.

The DNA of the CDR3 is TGTGCCAGCAGCTATTGGGTCCACGAGCAGTACGTC. Its protein product is CASSYWVHEQYV. The V call is TRBV3-2, the J call TRBJ2-7. TRBV3-2 is tagged as a pseudogene. The CDR3 loop spans 12 amino acids.

The chain recombines TRBV6-5 with TRBJ2-3, with TRBD1 identical over 9 bases. The V gene end was trimmed by 6 bases and the J gene end by 4 bases; junction bases not matched to a gene: 5. Germline V gives CDR1 MNHEY, CDR2 SVGAGI. The CDR3 consists of 14 residues. The CDR3 here is CASRLQGAADTQYF. The CDR3 coding sequence is TGTGCCAGCAGACTACAGGGGGCCGCAGATACGCAGTATTTT.

The CDR3 region has the DNA TGTGCCACCACTCCCGGGACTTCTTTACGCTGGCAGTACTTC. Protein product: CATTPGTSLRWQYF. This chain links TRBV6-2 or TRBV6-3 with TRBJ2-7, with D possibly TRBD2 on 6 matching bases. This CDR3 region has 14 residues. Looked up from germline, CDR1 is MNHEY and CDR2 is SVGEGT. Trimming took off 10 bases at V and 9 bases at J, with 25 bases between the two ends.

In its sample, this clonotype was seen once. The V call is TRBV7-2, the J call TRBJ2-1; 12 nucleotides line up with TRBD2. The trim removed 5 bases at V and 8 bases at J, leaving 7 bases unmatched. CDR3 length: 15 amino acids. The V gene's germline CDR1 is SGHTA and CDR2 FQGNSA. CDR3 region: CASSKLAGGGDEQFF. In DNA form, the CDR3 reads TGTGCCAGCAGCAAACTAGCGGGGGGCGGCGATGAGCAGTTCTTC.

V gene TRBV18 combines with J gene TRBJ1-1, with 7 positions matching TRBD1. V was clipped by 4 bases and J by 3 bases; unmatched bases: 2. CDR1 and CDR2 (germline): KGHSH, LQKENI. The CDR3 is 13 amino acids. The CDR3 is CASSRGQDTEAFF. The CDR3 coding sequence is TGTGCCAGCTCACGTGGACAGGACACTGAAGCTTTCTTT.

The J gene is TRBJ1-5, the V gene TRBV6-2 or TRBV6-3; D unresolved. The germline gives CDR1 MNHEY, CDR2 SVGEGT. The CDR3 spans 14 residues. The CDR3 nucleotides read TGTGGATCCCCGACGTCTCCGCGGCGTCAGCCCCAGCATTTT. It specifies CGSPTSPRRQPQHF.

The CDR3 protein is CATSDPKLGLGELFF. In DNA form, the CDR3 reads TGTGCCACCAGTGATCCGAAGCTGGGTCTCGGGGAGCTGTTTTTT. The rearrangement uses TRBV24-1 and TRBJ2-2; no clear D. CDR1 KGHDR and CDR2 SFDVKD come from the germline V gene. The V gene lost 3 bases and the J gene lost 7 bases, with 14 bases spanning the gap. This CDR3 is 15 amino acids long.

The genes are TRBV5-1 and TRBJ1-1; 9 bases map to TRBD1. CDR3 length: 14 amino acids. CDR1 and CDR2 from the germline V gene are SGHRS and YFSETQ. V gave up 4 bases and J gave up 4 bases; unmatched junction bases: 5. The chain's CDR3 is CASSQGQGLTEAFF. The CDR3 region has the DNA TGCGCCAGCAGCCAGGGACAGGGTCTCACTGAAGCTTTCTTT.

In DNA form, the CDR3 reads TGTGCCAGCAGCATACTAGCGGGGTCTTACAATGAGCAGTTCTTC. Translation gives CASSILAGSYNEQFF. This chain links TRBV7-3 with TRBJ2-1, with 10 bases aligning to TRBD2. The CDR3 loop spans 15 amino acids. The germline gives CDR1 SGHTA, CDR2 FQGTGA. V was pared by 5 bases and J by 4 bases, with 5 bases of the junction left unmatched.

The genes are TRBV4-2 and TRBJ2-5; TRBD2 agrees at 10 bases. CDR1 is LGHNA, CDR2 YNFKEQ, per germline. J was trimmed by 0 bases and V by 1 base; bases with no gene match: 5. The CDR3 extends over 17 amino acids. The CDR3 bases are TGTGCCAGCAGCCAAGGCCTAGCGGGGGTCCACCAAGAGACCCAGTACTTC. Its translation: CASSQGLAGVHQETQYF.